Below are 15 T cell receptor beta chains sequenced from a single sample in a study of T cell responses to AZD1222 COVID-19 vaccine. Measured with immunoSEQ multiplex PCR; TCRdb has only the in-frame clones, and not every one. There are around 170,000 clones in the sample; around 88% occur only once, and around a tenth lies in the top ten. Here the sequenced sample was peripheral blood, taken 28 days after the second AZD1222 dose. The receptors derive from an adult who received the AZD1222 COVID-19 vaccine.

In this sample, this clone turned up once. The chain uses TRBV10-3 and TRBJ2-3; no clear D. CDR3 length equals 13 residues. Trimming left V 2 bases short and J 3 bases short, with 6 bases between. Germline values: CDR1 ENHRY, CDR2 SYGVKD. The DNA for the CDR3 is TGTGCCATCAGTGAGAGGATGACAGATACGCAGTATTTT. Its translation: CAISERMTDTQYF.

The chain joins TRBV21-1 to TRBJ2-7; TRBD1, as called in the table, went unchecked against the DNA. TRBV21-1 is given as a pseudogene. CDR3 size: 17 residues. The CDR3 DNA sequence: TGTGCCAGCAGCAAAGTAGGGCTTAGGGACAGGGGATACGAGCAGTACTTC. This gives the protein CASSKVGLRDRGYEQYF.

The chain combines TRBV19 with TRBJ1-1; 9 positions agree with TRBD1. V was clipped by 6 bases and J by 5 bases; unmatched bases: 7. This CDR3 is built from 14 residues. Germline-derived CDR1 and CDR2 are LNHDA and SQIVND (reference sequence). CDR3 bases: TGTGCCAGTAGGGGGCGGGACAGGGCTACTGAAGCTTTCTTT. This sequence encodes CASRGRDRATEAFF. Full variable domain (missing parts from reference TRBV19 and TRBJ1-1): DGGITQSPKYLFRKEGQNVTLSCEQNLNHDAMYWYRQDPGQGLRLIYYSQIVNDFQKGDIAEGYSVSREKKESFPLTVTSAQKNPTAFYLCASRGRDRATEAFFGQGTRLTVV.

V usage is TRBV19 and J usage is TRBJ1-5, with D possibly matching TRBD1 (6 bases). This CDR3 comprises 15 residues. The V gene's germline CDR1 is LNHDA and CDR2 SQIVND (reference sequence). V was trimmed by 7 bases and J by 0 bases, leaving 13 bases between them. Here the CDR3 DNA reads TGTGCCAGTAAAACCCTGGGGGCTAGCAATCAGCCCCAGCATTTT. Its protein is CASKTLGASNQPQHF. Supplemented by reference TRBV19 and TRBJ1-5, the full variable domain reads DGGITQSPKYLFRKEGQNVTLSCEQNLNHDAMYWYRQDPGQGLRLIYYSQIVNDFQKGDIAEGYSVSREKKESFPLTVTSAQKNPTAFYLCASKTLGASNQPQHFGDGTRLSIL.

This chain joins TRBV2 and TRBJ1-2, with D unclear. CDR3 size: 11 residues. The V gene's germline CDR1 is SNHLY and CDR2 FYNNEI. Trimming removed 6 bases at V and 2 bases at J, with 4 bases between. The CDR3 sequence: CASSPNYGYTF. In nucleotides, the CDR3 is TGTGCCAGCAGCCCCAACTATGGCTACACCTTC.

This rearrangement joins TRBV5-6 to TRBJ1-2; 8 bases match TRBD1. V shed 4 bases, J shed 8 bases, and the junction held 7 bases outside the gene matches. The CDR3 covers 13 residues. The germline V gene has CDR1 SGHDT and CDR2 YYEEEE. The CDR3 DNA follows: TGTGCCAGCAGCCTACAGGGGGGCCGCGGCTACACCTTC. This encodes CASSLQGGRGYTF.

This clone was counted a single time. The chain has TRBV5-6 and TRBJ1-2; weak D call: TRBD1 (6 bases). V was trimmed by 6 bases and J by 4 bases, leaving 13 bases between them. The germline CDR1 and CDR2 sequences are SGHDT and YYEEEE. The CDR3 length is 13 residues. Here the CDR3 DNA reads TGTGCCAGCACGAAGACAGGAGTCTATGGCTACACCTTC. It specifies CASTKTGVYGYTF. Full variable domain (outside the CDR3, taken from reference TRBV5-6 and TRBJ1-2): DAGVTQSPTHLIKTRGQQVTLRCSPKSGHDTVSWYQQALGQGPQFIFQYYEEEERQRGNFPDRFSGHQFPNYSSELNVNALLLGDSALYLCASTKTGVYGYTFGSGTRLTVV.

This clone has a single count. The chain joins TRBV10-3 to TRBJ1-1; D perhaps matches TRBD1 (5 bases). The CDR3 has 13 amino acids. Between the trimmed V and J ends, which lost 0 bases and 8 bases, there was a span of 10 bases. The germline CDR1 and CDR2 sequences are ENHRY and SYGVKD. The CDR3 DNA sequence: TGTGCCATCAGTGAGTCCGAGGGACTCGAAGCTTTCTTT. Protein product: CAISESEGLEAFF.

This clone turned up a few times. V is TRBV3-1 (or the pseudogene TRBV3-2) and J is TRBJ2-1; 13 bases agree with TRBD2. CDR1 and CDR2 (germline): LGHDT, YNNKEL (reference sequence). With V trimmed by 4 bases and J by 9 bases, 3 bases remained unmatched. This CDR3 has 14 amino acids. CDR3 residues: CASSPGLAGAEQFF. The DNA of the CDR3 is TGTGCCAGCAGCCCCGGACTAGCGGGGGCTGAGCAGTTCTTC.

In this sample, this clone turned up once. The CDR3 DNA sequence: TGCGCCAGCAGCCAAGATCCCCCTTCCGGGACCGTCAGCACTGAAGCTTTCTTT. Translated, it gives CASSQDPPSGTVSTEAFF. The chain is built from TRBV4-1 and TRBJ1-1; possibly TRBD1 for D (5 bases). Germline V gives CDR1 MGHRA, CDR2 YSYEKL. Trimming left V 0 bases short and J 4 bases short, with 21 bases between. This CDR3 comprises 18 residues.

V gene TRBV30 combines with J gene TRBJ2-7; 7 nucleotides align to TRBD1. J gave up 3 bases and V 2 bases, and 1 base lay outside the gene matches. Germline V gives CDR1 GTSNPN, CDR2 SVGIG (reference sequence). This CDR3 is 12 amino acids long. The CDR3 region has the DNA TGTGCCTGGAGTTCAGGGGGCTACGAGCAGTACTTC. Its protein product is CAWSSGGYEQYF.

The chain combines TRBV3-1 (or the pseudogene TRBV3-2) with TRBJ2-1, with no clear D. Deletions cut 4 bases from V and 1 base from J, with 11 bases between. The V gene's germline CDR1 is LGHDT and CDR2 YNNKEL (reference sequence). This CDR3 is 15 amino acids long. CDR3 DNA sequence: TGTGCCAGCAGCCCGACCCGCGGATCCTACAATGAGCAGTTCTTC. Translated, it gives CASSPTRGSYNEQFF.

This sequence joins TRBV27 and TRBJ2-3, with 8 bases aligning to TRBD2. Trimming cost V 3 bases and J 6 bases; bases outside gene matches: 8. Germline assignment: CDR1 MNHEY and CDR2 SMNVEV (reference sequence). The CDR3 length is 15 residues. CDR3 protein: CASSFSRGAGDTQYF. In nucleotides, the CDR3 is TGTGCCAGCAGTTTTTCGCGGGGGGCCGGGGATACGCAGTATTTT.

The gene calls are TRBV25-1 and TRBJ2-5, with D perhaps TRBD1 or TRBD2 (6 bases each). The CDR3 has 15 residues. The V and J ends lost 1 base and 2 bases respectively, with 11 bases between them. Germline CDR1 is MGHDK and CDR2 is SYGVNS. The CDR3 region is CASSEWGADQETQYF. CDR3 DNA: TGTGCCAGCAGTGAATGGGGGGCGGATCAAGAGACCCAGTACTTC.

Only one count was recorded for this clone. This rearrangement joins TRBV6-5 to TRBJ1-1; D is perhaps TRBD1 (6 bases). Germline CDR1 is MNHEY and CDR2 is SVGAGI. Trimming left V 7 bases short and J 8 bases short, with 14 bases between. The CDR3 totals 12 residues. DNA of the CDR3: TGTGCCAGCACCCCAGGGGTTGGAGAAGCTTTCTTT. As protein: CASTPGVGEAFF.